This TCR beta chain was observed in a study of immune evolution from preneoplasia to lung adenocarcinoma. On the study more broadly: HLA loss of heterozygosity: about 7% AIS, more than 14% MIA, around 35% ADC, none AAH.

About this clone: Its target is unknown.

Trimming removed 2 bases from V and 0 bases from J, with 11 bases in between. CDR3 size: 15 residues. CDR1 MDHEN and CDR2 SYDVKM come from the germline V gene. Sequencing was performed with immunoSEQ multiplex PCR; in TCRdb, only in-frame clones are kept and a portion is missing. The sample has around 6,200 clones; approximately 79% are singletons. Histologic diagnosis was independently verified by two lung pathologists. Study-level findings and limits: From normal lung to invasive adenocarcinoma, top clone frequencies appeared to decrease.

The sequenced material came from FFPE minimally invasive lung adenocarcinoma tissue. The V call is TRBV28, the J call TRBJ2-7; TRBD1 is a possible D gene (6 bases). The sequence was collected from a person aged 50-75 years with lung adenocarcinoma. CDR3 coding DNA: TGTGCCAGCAGTTTAGGCAGGGGTGCCTCCTACGAGCAGTACTTC. It encodes CASSLGRGASYEQYF.